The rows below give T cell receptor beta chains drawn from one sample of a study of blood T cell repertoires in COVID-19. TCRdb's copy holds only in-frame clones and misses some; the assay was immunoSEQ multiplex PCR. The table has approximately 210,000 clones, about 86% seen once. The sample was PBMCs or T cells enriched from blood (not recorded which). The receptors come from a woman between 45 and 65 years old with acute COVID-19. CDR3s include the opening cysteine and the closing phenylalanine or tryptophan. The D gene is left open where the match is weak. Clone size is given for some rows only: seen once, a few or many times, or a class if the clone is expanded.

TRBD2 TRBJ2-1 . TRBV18 CASSQTSGAYNEQFF TGTGCCAGCTCACAGACTAGCGGGGCTTACAATGAGCAGTTCTTC
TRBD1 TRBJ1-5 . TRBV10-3 CAISESPTQGESTYSNQPQHF TGTGCCATCAGTGAGTCCCCCACACAGGGGGAGTCGACCTATAGCAATCAGCCCCAGCATTTT
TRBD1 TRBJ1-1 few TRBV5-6 CASSLFGQGKEAFF TGTGCCAGCAGCCTATTTGGACAGGGTAAAGAAGCTTTCTTT
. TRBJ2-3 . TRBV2 CASSDSASTDTQYF TGTGCCTCCTCGGACTCGGCTAGCACAGATACGCAGTATTTT
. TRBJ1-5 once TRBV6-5 CASSHRTDINQPQHF TGTGCCAGCAGCCATAGGACAGATATCAATCAGCCCCAGCATTTT
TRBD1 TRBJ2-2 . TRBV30 CAWSVRTGYTGELFF TGTGCCTGGAGTGTAAGGACAGGGTACACCGGGGAGCTGTTTTTT
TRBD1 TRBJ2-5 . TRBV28 CATESPGTGLRETQYF TGTGCCACCGAATCCCCCGGGACAGGCCTCCGAGAGACCCAGTACTTC
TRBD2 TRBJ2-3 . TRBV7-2 CASRKSGGPVTSTDTQYF TGTGCCAGCAGAAAGAGCGGGGGGCCCGTAACTAGCACAGATACGCAGTATTTT
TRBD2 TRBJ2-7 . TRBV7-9 CASSSTLGLAGSNSYEQYF TGTGCCAGCAGCTCCACATTGGGACTAGCGGGCTCAAACTCCTACGAGCAGTACTTC
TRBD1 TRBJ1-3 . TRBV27 CASSPWTGGSGNTIYF TGTGCCAGCAGTCCCTGGACAGGGGGAAGTGGAAACACCATATATTTT
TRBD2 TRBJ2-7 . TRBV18 CASSPPASGRGYEQYF TGTGCCAGCTCACCACCGGCTAGCGGGAGGGGTTACGAGCAGTACTTC
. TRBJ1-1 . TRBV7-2 CASSLSMNTEAFF TGTGCCAGCAGCTTATCTATGAACACTGAAGCTTTCTTT
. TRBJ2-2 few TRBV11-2 CASSFTGTGELFF TGTGCCAGCAGCTTTACGGGCACCGGGGAGCTGTTTTTT
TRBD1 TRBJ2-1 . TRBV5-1 CASSLEGQPHNEQFF TGCGCCAGCAGCTTGGAGGGACAGCCTCACAATGAGCAGTTCTTC
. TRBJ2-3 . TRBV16 CASSQSGAVRTDTQYF TGTGCCAGCAGCCAATCAGGGGCAGTGAGGACAGATACGCAGTATTTT
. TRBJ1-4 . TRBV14 CASSHPGKHNEKLFF TGTGCCAGCAGCCATCCAGGGAAGCATAATGAAAAACTGTTTTTT
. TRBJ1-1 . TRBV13 CASSQRRDQAFF TGTGCCAGCAGCCAAAGGAGGGACCAAGCTTTCTTT
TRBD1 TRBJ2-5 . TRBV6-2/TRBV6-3 CASSYGGTGQETQYF TGTGCCAGCAGTTACGGGGGGACAGGGCAAGAGACCCAGTACTTC
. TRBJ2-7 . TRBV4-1 CASSPGSGLGQNYEQYF TGCGCCAGCAGCCCAGGAAGTGGGCTCGGACAGAACTACGAGCAGTACTTC
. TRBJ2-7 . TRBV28 CASSSGTFGYEQYF TGTGCCAGCAGTTCCGGGACTTTCGGCTACGAGCAGTACTTC
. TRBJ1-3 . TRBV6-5 CASRGAYSGNTIYF TGTGCCAGCAGGGGGGCTTACTCTGGAAACACCATATATTTT
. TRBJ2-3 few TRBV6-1 CASSEVVRAAQYF TGTGCCAGCAGTGAAGTTGTCAGGGCGGCGCAGTATTTT
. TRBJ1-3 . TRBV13 CASRPGGSGNTIYF TGTGCCAGCCGCCCCGGGGGTTCGGGAAACACCATATATTTT
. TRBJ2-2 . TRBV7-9 CASSPGGLSNTGELFF TGTGCCAGCAGCCCAGGGGGACTTTCGAACACCGGGGAGCTGTTTTTT
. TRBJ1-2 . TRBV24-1 CATSDLGQSGGYGYTF TGTGCCACCAGTGATTTGGGGCAGTCGGGGGGCTATGGCTACACCTTC
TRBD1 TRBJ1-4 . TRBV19 CASCPQGGNEKLFF TGTGCCAGTTGTCCACAGGGGGGCAATGAAAAACTGTTTTTT
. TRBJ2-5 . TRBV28 CASRNRKSVETQYF TGTGCCAGCAGAAACCGCAAGAGTGTGGAGACCCAGTACTTC
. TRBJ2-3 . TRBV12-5 CASGVGVPDTQYF TGTGCTAGTGGGGTCGGGGTCCCTGATACGCAGTATTTT
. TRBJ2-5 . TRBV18 CASSFGGGETQYF TGTGCCAGCTCGTTCGGGGGAGGAGAGACCCAGTACTTC
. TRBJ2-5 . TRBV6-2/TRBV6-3 CASSYLQQETQYF TGTGCCAGCAGTTACCTACAGCAAGAGACCCAGTACTTC
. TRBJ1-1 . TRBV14 CASSQPGMNTEAFF TGTGCCAGCAGCCAACCGGGGATGAACACTGAAGCTTTCTTT
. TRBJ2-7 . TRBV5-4 CASSLDRTYEQYF TGTGCCAGCAGCTTGGACAGAACCTACGAGCAGTACTTC
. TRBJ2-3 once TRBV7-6 CASSLGQLTDTQYF TGTGCCAGCAGCTTAGGACAGCTCACAGATACGCAGTATTTT
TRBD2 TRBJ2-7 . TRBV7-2 CASSLGLGDRSHEQYF TGTGCCAGCAGCCTGGGACTAGGGGATAGATCCCACGAGCAGTACTTC
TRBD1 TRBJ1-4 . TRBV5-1 CASSVSGTGGEKLFF TGCGCCAGCAGCGTGTCCGGGACAGGGGGTGAAAAACTGTTTTTT
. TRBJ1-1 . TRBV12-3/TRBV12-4 CASSLGGNTEAFF TGTGCCAGCAGTTTGGGGGGGAACACTGAAGCTTTCTTT
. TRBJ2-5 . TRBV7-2 CASSHDGGARVKTQYF TGTGCCAGCAGCCACGATGGGGGCGCCAGGGTAAAGACCCAGTACTTC
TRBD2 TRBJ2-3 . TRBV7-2 CASSFQREVVDTQYF TGTGCCAGCAGCTTCCAGCGGGAGGTGGTAGATACGCAGTATTTT
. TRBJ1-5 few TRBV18 CASSPGGNQPQHF TGTGCCAGCTCACCGGGGGGGAATCAGCCCCAGCATTTT
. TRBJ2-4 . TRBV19 CASSTIERAKNIQYF TGTGCCAGTAGCACCATCGAGAGGGCCAAAAACATTCAGTACTTC
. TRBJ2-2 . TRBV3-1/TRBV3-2 CASSPDQPGTGELFF TGTGCCAGCAGCCCAGACCAGCCGGGCACCGGGGAGCTGTTTTTT
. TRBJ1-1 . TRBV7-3 CASSVRSADTEAFF TGTGCCAGCAGCGTAAGGTCAGCGGACACTGAAGCTTTCTTT
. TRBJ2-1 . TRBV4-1 CASSQDRSNYNEQFF TGCGCCAGCAGCCAAGATAGATCGAACTACAATGAGCAGTTCTTC
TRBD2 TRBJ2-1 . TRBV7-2 CASSLVTGLAENEQFF TGTGCCAGCAGCTTAGTTACAGGACTAGCGGAGAATGAGCAGTTCTTC
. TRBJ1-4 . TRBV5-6 CASSLTGTREKLFF TGTGCCAGCAGTCTGACAGGAACAAGGGAAAAACTGTTTTTT
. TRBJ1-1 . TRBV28 CASRTPGTLNTEAFF TGTGCCAGCAGAACCCCCGGGACACTGAACACTGAAGCTTTCTTT
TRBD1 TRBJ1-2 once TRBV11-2 CASSLQDRDYGYTF TGTGCCAGCAGCTTACAAGACAGGGACTATGGCTACACCTTC
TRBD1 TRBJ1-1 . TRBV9 CASSAPETGSLNTEAFF TGTGCCAGCAGCGCACCAGAGACAGGGTCATTGAACACTGAAGCTTTCTTT
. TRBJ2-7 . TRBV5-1 CASSEIRGEQYF TGCGCCAGCAGTGAAATACGGGGCGAGCAGTACTTC
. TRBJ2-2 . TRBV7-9 CASSPRSGLVAGELFF TGTGCCAGCAGCCCGAGGTCGGGTCTGGTTGCCGGGGAGCTGTTTTTT
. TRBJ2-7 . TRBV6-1 CASREGSGPNQYEQYF TGTGCCAGCAGAGAAGGTTCAGGCCCCAATCAATACGAGCAGTACTTC
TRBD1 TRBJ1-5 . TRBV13 CASSRTGDQPQHF TGTGCCAGCAGCCGAACAGGGGATCAGCCCCAGCATTTT
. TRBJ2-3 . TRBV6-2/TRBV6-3 CASSYSGRTDTQYF TGTGCCAGCAGTTACAGTGGCCGCACAGATACGCAGTATTTT
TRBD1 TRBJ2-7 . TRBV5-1 CASSARQGGYEQYF TGCGCCAGCAGCGCACGACAGGGGGGCTACGAGCAGTACTTC